This T cell receptor (beta chain) was observed in a study of blood T cells in healthy people across ages. Then a second PCR, running roughly 7 to 11 cycles, was carried out with a sample-barcoded 5' primer and a J-beta primer mix. TCRdb analysed the 5' RACE reads with MiXCR anew, one entry per CDR3 protein. The profile shows about 970,000 distinct CDR3 sequences, about 53% of them singletons. On this clonotype: Its antigen is currently unknown.

This CDR3 is built from 13 residues. Germline loops: CDR1 GTSNPN, CDR2 SVGIG (reference sequence). Trimming pared 1 base from V and 4 bases from J, leaving 8 bases between. Broader study findings: Per million T cells, TCR beta diversity dropped about linearly as age rose. It was the long-lived donors that had more naive CD4+ cells and higher diversity than aged donors.

The V call is TRBV30, the J call TRBJ2-1, with no clear D. The receptor's source is a woman between 55 and 75 years old in good health. The specimen sequenced was blood. Here the CDR3 reads CAWSESTYNEQFF. For the CDR3, the DNA is TGTGCCTGGAGTGAGTCTACTTACAATGAGCAGTTCTTC.